This paragraph reports one T cell receptor (beta chain). The CDR3 spans 14 residues. The germline V gene encodes CDR1 SGHTA and CDR2 FQGNSA. V was cut by 5 bases and J by 9 bases, with 14 bases left in between. The data were obtained in a study of blood T cell repertoires in COVID-19. About the research overall: Samples taken during acute and convalescent COVID-19 were collected in the United States, Italy and Spain. T cells, B-cell-depleted T cells, or PBMCs provided the cDNA or gDNA that served as material.

Original methodology: Reference gene primer amplification yielded estimated nucleated cell counts. Profiling relied on immunoSEQ multiplex PCR, and the TCRdb table lists in-frame clones only, not all of them. Clonal size and the V and J genes are those of that table, whereas D and trimming came from the DNA. The sample has 50,000 or so clones; about 80% are singletons. The chain has TRBV7-2 and TRBJ1-6; the D gene is possibly TRBD1 (6 bases). The sequenced material came from peripheral blood. The source of this sequence is a man between 65 and 79 years old with acute or convalescent COVID-19. Here the CDR3 DNA reads TGTGCCAGCAGCAACCGGGACACGCTTTCACCCCTCCACTTT. It translates to CASSNRDTLSPLHF.